One T cell receptor (beta chain) is described in this entry. This sample is part of a study of OX40 agonist ivuxolimab in advanced cancers. Study-level information: Patients received the agonistic anti-OX40 (CD134) antibody ivuxolimab.

The CDR3 has 15 amino acids. The repertoire was sequenced with immunoSEQ multiplex PCR; TCRdb's copy has only in-frame clones and lacks some. The data hold 55,000 to 70,000 clones, with 75% to 90% observed a single time. This chain uses TRBV21-1 with TRBJ2-4; the table's D call, TRBD1, has no DNA check behind it. TRBV21-1 is a pseudogene segment. Sequences were derived from CD4+ or CD8+ T cells sorted from blood, sampled in a trial of the OX40 agonist ivuxolimab. The receptor's source is an adult with an advanced solid tumor such as melanoma, head and neck, liver or kidney cancer. The CDR3 coding sequence is TGTGCCAGCAGCCCGACAGGGGTTTACCAAAACATTCAGTACTTC. Its translation is CASSPTGVYQNIQYF.